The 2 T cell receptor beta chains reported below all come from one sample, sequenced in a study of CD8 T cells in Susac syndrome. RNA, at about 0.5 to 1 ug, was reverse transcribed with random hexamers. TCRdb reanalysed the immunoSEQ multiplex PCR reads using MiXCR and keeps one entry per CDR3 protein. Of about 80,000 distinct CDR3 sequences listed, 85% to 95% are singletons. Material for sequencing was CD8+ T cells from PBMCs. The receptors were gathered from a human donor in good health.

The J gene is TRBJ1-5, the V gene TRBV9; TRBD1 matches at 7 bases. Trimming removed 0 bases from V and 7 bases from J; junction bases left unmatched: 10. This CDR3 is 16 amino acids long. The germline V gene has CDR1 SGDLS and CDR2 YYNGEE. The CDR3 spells CASSVGTGGLGQPQHF. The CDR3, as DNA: TGTGCCAGCAGCGTAGGGACAGGTGGTTTAGGGCAGCCCCAGCATTTT.

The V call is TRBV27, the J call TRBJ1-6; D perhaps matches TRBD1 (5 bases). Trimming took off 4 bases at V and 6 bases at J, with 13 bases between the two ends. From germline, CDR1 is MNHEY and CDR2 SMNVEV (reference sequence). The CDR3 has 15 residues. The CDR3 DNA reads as TGTGCCAGCAGTTCAGGGTATAAGGGTAATTCACCCCTCCACTTT. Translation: CASSSGYKGNSPLHF.